One and the same sample provided the 10 T cell receptor beta chains below, sequenced in a study of T cell repertoires in cytomegalovirus infection (dated by TCRdb to the late 2010s). The treatment or condition label, as the study defines it: in vitro stimulation with specific CMV peptide epitopes to enrich CMV-specific T cells. Sequenced on an Illumina HiSeq 1500. The public sequencing data were trimmed at Q25 with fastp and processed into clonotypes with MiXCR by TCRdb, which kept only in-frame beta chains. Duplicate CDR3 protein sequences are folded into a single record with the most common DNA and genes. The sample contains a few hundred thousand distinct CDR3 sequences, around 30% of them found a single time. Together, the top ten hold about 17% of the sample. The antigens for these receptors are not known. Source: cultured PBMCs, taken from culture after CMV antigen stimulation. The receptors stem from a human donor in good health (CMV status not recorded). Some clones in this sample may be carry-over from other donors' samples.

CDR3 DNA: TGTGCCACCAGTGACCCCGGGGGGGCCCAGCATTTT. It codes for CATSDPGGAQHF. The chain joins TRBV24-1 to TRBJ1-5; possible D gene TRBD1, 5 bases. Deletions cut 4 bases from V and 11 bases from J, with 11 bases between. The CDR3 is 12 amino acids. Germline loops: CDR1 KGHDR, CDR2 SFDVKD.

This rearrangement joins TRBV6-6 to TRBJ1-2; 10 bases are a match to TRBD1. The CDR3 length is 16 residues. V trimming: 0 bases; J trimming: 4 bases; junction bases outside the gene matches: 5. Germline V CDR1 and CDR2: MNHNY, SVGAGI (reference sequence). The CDR3 DNA is TGTGCCAGCAGTTACTCGAGAGACAGGGGGCTCTATGGCTACACCTTC. It translates to CASSYSRDRGLYGYTF.

In this sample, this clonotype turned up a few times. The J gene is TRBJ2-2, the V gene TRBV20-1; D gene uncertain. The CDR3 is 13 amino acids. Trimming removed 0 bases at V and 0 bases at J, with 2 bases between. Germline lookup yields CDR1 DFQATT and CDR2 SNEGSKA (reference sequence). The CDR3 here is CSARETNTGELFF. CDR3 nucleotide sequence: TGCAGTGCTAGAGAGACGAACACCGGGGAGCTGTTTTTT.

This clonotype was counted many times. The CDR3 loop is CASSSGASEQYF. The CDR3 bases are TGTGCCAGCAGCTCCGGTGCCTCCGAGCAGTACTTC. The rearrangement joins TRBV5-6 to TRBJ2-7; D call uncertain. The CDR3 has 12 amino acids. Trimming pared 3 bases from V and 6 bases from J, leaving 10 bases between. The germline V gene encodes CDR1 SGHDT and CDR2 YYEEEE.

The chain employs TRBV19 and TRBJ1-1; D gene uncertain. The CDR3 is 14 amino acids. V lost 3 bases to trimming and J lost 5 bases, with 13 bases between them. Germline CDR1 and CDR2: LNHDA and SQIVND (reference sequence). The CDR3 coding sequence is TGTGCCAGTAGTATTTCGGGTGTGGGGACTGAAGCTTTCTTT. This codes for CASSISGVGTEAFF.

This clonotype was seen a handful of times. The chain is built from TRBV23-1 and TRBJ2-1; D perhaps matches TRBD2 (5 bases). TRBV23-1 is an ORF for which the function is uncertain. V lost 8 bases to trimming and J lost 3 bases, with 11 bases between them. The CDR3 sequence is 13 residues long. CDR3 coding DNA: TGCGCCAGCCAGCGGCACCTCTACAATGAGCAGTTCTTC. Its translation: CASQRHLYNEQFF.

J is TRBJ1-1 and V is TRBV2; D is possibly TRBD1 (6 bases). The CDR3 totals 15 residues. Germline V lookup: CDR1 SNHLY, CDR2 FYNNEI. V lost 5 bases to trimming and J lost 0 bases, with 13 bases between them. CDR3 amino acids: CASSWGAGVNTEAFF. As DNA, the CDR3 is TGTGCCAGCAGTTGGGGGGCAGGGGTGAACACTGAAGCTTTCTTT.

In its sample, this clonotype was seen a few times. This chain uses TRBV4-3 with TRBJ1-2, with D perhaps TRBD1 (6 bases). Germline CDR1 is LGHNA and CDR2 is YSLEER. CDR3 length equals 16 residues. V was pared by 1 base and J by 1 base, with 13 bases between. The CDR3 region has the DNA TGCGCCAGCAGCCAAGCCTTTCGACAGGATAACTATGGCTACACCTTC. It translates to CASSQAFRQDNYGYTF.

The chain has TRBV10-3 and TRBJ2-3; TRBD2 matches at 13 bases. The CDR3 is 16 amino acids. Germline V gene lookup returns CDR1 ENHRY and CDR2 SYGVKD. Germline trimming cut 5 bases from V and 3 bases from J; bases unmatched to any gene: 5. Here the CDR3 reads CAISRTSGRGTDTQYF. The CDR3 coding sequence is TGTGCCATCAGTAGGACTAGCGGGAGAGGAACAGATACGCAGTATTTT.

The rearrangement joins TRBV20-1 to TRBJ1-2; the match to TRBD1 covers 12 bases. Losses at the gene ends were 5 bases for V and 8 bases for J; bases not matched to a gene: 9. Germline-derived CDR1 and CDR2 are DFQATT and SNEGSKA (reference sequence). The CDR3 is 14 amino acids. CDR3 residues: CSAENRDRGLGYTF. DNA for the CDR3: TGCAGTGCTGAGAACCGGGACAGGGGGCTGGGCTACACCTTC.